The 32 T cell receptor beta chains reported below all come from one sample, sequenced in a study of blood T cell repertoires in COVID-19. Libraries were prepared by immunoSEQ multiplex PCR; TCRdb keeps only in-frame clonotypes and omits some of them. The sample has 170,000 or so clones; 65% to 90% are singletons. Sequences were obtained from peripheral blood. The receptors stem from a man aged 50-59 years with active or convalescent COVID-19.

In this sample, this clone turned up a few times. The V gene is TRBV5-1, the J gene TRBJ2-2, with 10 bases that match TRBD2. The CDR3 runs 16 residues. Germline CDR1 reads SGHRS; CDR2 reads YFSETQ. J gave up 4 bases and V 1 base, and 4 bases lay outside the gene matches. The CDR3 region is CASSLNSGGSTGELFF. The CDR3 DNA sequence: TGCGCCAGCAGCTTGAATAGCGGGGGGTCCACCGGGGAGCTGTTTTTT.

V is TRBV19 and J is TRBJ1-3; perhaps TRBD1 as D (5 bases). The CDR3 extends over 16 amino acids. V gave up 7 bases and J gave up 3 bases, with 19 bases separating them. Per the germline V gene, CDR1 is LNHDA and CDR2 is SQIVND (reference sequence). DNA of the CDR3: TGTGCCAGTAACCAACGGGCAGGGTTTTTTGGAAACACCATATATTTT. Translation: CASNQRAGFFGNTIYF.

In its sample, this clone was seen a few times. The V gene is TRBV19, the J gene TRBJ1-1, with 9 bases aligning to TRBD1. Germline V gene data show CDR1 as LNHDA and CDR2 as SQIVND (reference sequence). The CDR3 has 16 amino acids. With 7 bases clipped from V and 1 base from J, the junction kept 10 bases outside the gene matches. CDR3: CASIAGTGPKNTEAFF. In DNA, the CDR3 is TGTGCCAGTATAGCCGGGACAGGGCCTAAGAACACTGAAGCTTTCTTT.

CDR3 protein: CASSYRGNSPLHF. The CDR3, as DNA: TGTGCCAGCAGCTATAGGGGGAATTCACCCCTCCACTTT. This chain uses TRBV7-9 with TRBJ1-6; tentative D call: TRBD1 (6 bases). The CDR3 extends over 13 amino acids. Deletions cut 4 bases from V and 7 bases from J, with 8 bases between. CDR1 is SEHNR and CDR2 is FQNEAQ in the germline V gene (reference sequence). Variable domain in full (rest from reference TRBV7-9 and TRBJ1-6): DTGVSQNPRHKITKRGQNVTFRCDPISEHNRLYWYRQTLGQGPEFLTYFQNEAQLEKSRLLSDRFSAERPKGSFSTLEIQRTEQGDSAMYLCASSYRGNSPLHFGNGTRLTVT.

The CDR3 region is CAWSTQGPEQYF. CDR3 nucleotide sequence: TGTGCCTGGAGCACACAGGGCCCCGAGCAGTACTTC. The rearrangement uses TRBV30 and TRBJ2-7, with D maybe TRBD1 (6 bases). The V gene's germline CDR1 is GTSNPN and CDR2 SVGIG (reference sequence). CDR3 length: 12 amino acids. The V and J ends lost 3 bases and 6 bases respectively, with 12 bases between them.

This chain joins TRBV24-1 and TRBJ2-7; 10 bases align to TRBD2. Per germline, CDR1 KGHDR and CDR2 SFDVKD. The CDR3 is made up of 16 amino acids. With V trimmed by 12 bases and J by 2 bases, 15 bases remained unmatched. DNA for the CDR3: TGTGCCGGCGAGGAGGGCCCAGCGGGAGGGACCTACGAGCAGTACTTC. This gives the protein CAGEEGPAGGTYEQYF.

The CDR3 DNA sequence: TGTGCCAGCTCACCACCATTACTAGCGGGAGGGTTCCAAGAGACCCAGTACTTC. Translating gives CASSPPLLAGGFQETQYF. This rearrangement joins TRBV18 to TRBJ2-5, with TRBD2 matching over 13 bases. CDR1 KGHSH and CDR2 LQKENI come from the germline V gene. Trimming took 0 bases from V and 1 from J; bases not matched to a gene: 5. The CDR3 extends over 18 amino acids.

This clone was detected only a few times. The chain recombines TRBV7-6 with TRBJ1-1; 9 nucleotides agree with TRBD1. V lost 3 bases to trimming and J lost 5 bases; unmatched junction nucleotides: 7. CDR1 and CDR2 (germline): SGHVS, FNYEAQ. This CDR3 comprises 15 residues. The CDR3 bases are TGTGCCAGCAGCTTTGCTCCGGGACAGGGAACTGAAGCTTTCTTT. The encoded protein is CASSFAPGQGTEAFF.

For this clone: Other DNA variants within this sample encode the same CDR3. V and J are TRBV5-4 and TRBJ2-5; D ambiguous. Trimming removed 2 bases at V and 1 base at J, with 6 bases between. The CDR3 contains 13 residues. Germline CDR1 SGHNT, CDR2 YYREEE (reference sequence). CDR3 region: CASSLGGQETQYF. The DNA of the CDR3 is TGTGCCAGCAGCTTAGGCGGCCAAGAGACCCAGTACTTC. Looking up the rest from reference TRBV5-4 and TRBJ2-5 gives the full variable domain: ETGVTQSPTHLIKTRGQQVTLRCSSQSGHNTVSWYQQALGQGPQFIFQYYREEENGRGNFPPRFSGLQFPNYSSELNVNALELDDSALYLCASSLGGQETQYFGPGTRLLVL.

The chain is built from TRBV5-1 and TRBJ2-7; 8 bases fit TRBD1. Per the germline V gene, CDR1 is SGHRS and CDR2 is YFSETQ. V lost 4 bases to trimming and J lost 3 bases; unmatched junction nucleotides: 6. CDR3 size: 14 residues. The CDR3 region has the DNA TGCGCCAGCAGCCCCGGACAGGGTTTCTACGAGCAGTACTTC. Its protein is CASSPGQGFYEQYF.

This clone was counted once. The chain has TRBV12-5 and TRBJ2-1; 7 nucleotides match TRBD2. Germline assignment: CDR1 LGHNT and CDR2 FRNRAP. The junction had 6 bases not matched to a gene; V was cut back by 6 bases and J by 7 bases. The CDR3 is 13 amino acids. CDR3 region: CASGYSGVNEQFF. The DNA of the CDR3 is TGTGCTAGTGGCTACAGCGGGGTTAATGAGCAGTTCTTC.

This clone was detected only a few times. The V and J genes are TRBV29-1 and TRBJ1-2; D is unresolved. This CDR3 contains 14 residues. Germline loops: CDR1 SQVTM, CDR2 ANQGSEA. V shed 6 bases and J shed 1 base, with 15 bases lying between them. As DNA, the CDR3 is TGCAGCGTCGCGCGGCACCCCTTTAACTATGGCTACACCTTC. This sequence encodes CSVARHPFNYGYTF.

This chain connects TRBV30 to TRBJ1-5; possibly TRBD1 for D (5 bases). CDR3 length: 12 amino acids. Germline V lookup: CDR1 GTSNPN, CDR2 SVGIG (reference sequence). V lost 1 base and J 9 bases, leaving 10 bases between the germline ends. Here the CDR3 DNA reads TGTGCCTGGAGTGCCGCGGGGGGGCCCCAGCATTTT. This codes for CAWSAAGGPQHF.

In its sample, this clone was seen once. The chain combines TRBV24-1 with TRBJ2-5; D unresolved. V gave up 5 bases and J gave up 5 bases, with 11 bases separating them. Germline V gene sequence: CDR1 KGHDR, CDR2 SFDVKD. The CDR3 spans 13 residues. The chain's CDR3 is CATSVGPGETQYF. The CDR3 coding sequence is TGTGCCACCAGTGTGGGTCCCGGGGAGACCCAGTACTTC.

This chain connects TRBV7-9 to TRBJ2-7; D possibly corresponds to TRBD1 (6 bases). The CDR3 runs 12 residues. Germline V gene data show CDR1 as SEHNR and CDR2 as FQNEAQ (reference sequence). V was clipped by 5 bases and J by 7 bases, with 12 bases between them. CDR3 protein: CASSQGQEEQYF. Written as DNA, the CDR3 is TGTGCCAGCAGCCAGGGACAAGAAGAGCAGTACTTC.

The V call is TRBV5-1, the J call TRBJ1-5; no reliable D call. Trimming pared 0 bases from V and 1 base from J, leaving 8 bases between. The V gene's germline CDR1 is SGHRS and CDR2 YFSETQ. The CDR3 runs 15 residues. The CDR3 reads CASSLGLSSNQPQHF. As DNA, the CDR3 is TGCGCCAGCAGCTTGGGTCTCTCCAGCAATCAGCCCCAGCATTTT. Drawing the rest from reference TRBV5-1 and TRBJ1-5, the complete variable domain is KAGVTQTPRYLIKTRGQQVTLSCSPISGHRSVSWYQQTPGQGLQFLFEYFSETQRNKGNFPGRFSGRQFSNSRSEMNVSTLELGDSALYLCASSLGLSSNQPQHFGDGTRLSIL.

This clone was seen a single time. The chain employs TRBV30 and TRBJ2-7; D remains ambiguous. The CDR3 totals 14 residues. Trimming removed 0 bases from V and 9 bases from J, with 18 bases in between. Per germline, CDR1 GTSNPN and CDR2 SVGIG (reference sequence). CDR3 sequence: CAWSVRVHIIGQYF. In DNA form, the CDR3 reads TGTGCCTGGAGTGTACGGGTCCATATTATCGGGCAGTACTTC.

V and J are TRBV19 and TRBJ1-3; D might be TRBD1 (6 bases). This CDR3 comprises 16 residues. V lost 3 bases and J lost 2, with 14 bases in between. Germline-derived CDR1 and CDR2 are LNHDA and SQIVND (reference sequence). The CDR3 DNA reads TGTGCCAGTAGTATTCGCGGCAGGGGAGCTGGAAACACCATATATTTT. It translates to CASSIRGRGAGNTIYF.

The chain couples TRBV7-2 to TRBJ1-6; D is uncertain. Trimming took off 3 bases at V and 1 base at J, with 7 bases between the two ends. The germline CDR1 and CDR2 sequences are SGHTA and FQGNSA. The CDR3 extends over 15 amino acids. CDR3 bases: TGTGCCAGCAGCTTTGGACTGTCCTATAATTCACCCCTCCACTTT. It specifies CASSFGLSYNSPLHF.

CDR3 bases: TGTGCCAGCAGACTCGGGACAGGGGGAGAGACCCAGTACTTC. Its protein is CASRLGTGGETQYF. V usage is TRBV25-1 and J usage is TRBJ2-5, with 11 bases aligning to TRBD1. J was trimmed by 4 bases and V by 6 bases; bases with no gene match: 4. The CDR3 sequence is 14 residues long. Per the germline V gene, CDR1 is MGHDK and CDR2 is SYGVNS.

The chain carries TRBV2 and TRBJ2-5; a weak D match, TRBD2 (6 bases). V lost 6 bases and J lost 5, with 13 bases in between. Per the germline V gene, CDR1 is SNHLY and CDR2 is FYNNEI. CDR3 length equals 13 residues. The CDR3 loop reads CASSGGLGETQYF. Here the CDR3 DNA reads TGTGCCAGCAGCGGGGGTCTGGGGGAGACCCAGTACTTC.

The table lists this clone with a count of one. The chain has TRBV10-3 and TRBJ2-7; maybe TRBD2 (6 bases). Germline CDR1 ENHRY, CDR2 SYGVKD. The CDR3 has 13 residues. V was cut by 0 bases and J by 8 bases, with 11 bases left in between. CDR3 protein: CAISESGGDKQYF. The CDR3 coding sequence is TGTGCCATCAGTGAGTCTGGAGGGGATAAGCAGTACTTC.

The chain links TRBV7-2 to TRBJ1-6; a possible D gene is TRBD1 (5 bases). Per germline, CDR1 SGHTA and CDR2 FQGNSA. The V end was cut by 3 bases, the J end by 9 bases, with 9 bases between. The CDR3 is 13 amino acids. The CDR3 DNA follows: TGTGCCAGCAGCTTTGACAGTTTTTCACCCCTCCACTTT. It is translated as CASSFDSFSPLHF. The whole variable domain, filled in from reference TRBV7-2 and TRBJ1-6, reads GAGVSQSPSNKVTEKGKDVELRCDPISGHTALYWYRQSLGQGLEFLIYFQGNSAPDKSGLPSDRFSAERTGGSVSTLTIQRTQQEDSAVYLCASSFDSFSPLHFGNGTRLTVT.

The chain couples TRBV4-1 to TRBJ1-1, with TRBD1 identical over 7 bases. Germline loops: CDR1 MGHRA, CDR2 YSYEKL. The CDR3 runs to 15 residues. Losses at the gene ends were 0 bases for V and 4 bases for J; bases not matched to a gene: 5. The CDR3 DNA follows: TGCGCCAGCAGCCAAGAAGTTCCAGGGGGCACTGAAGCTTTCTTT. Its translation: CASSQEVPGGTEAFF.

V and J are TRBV27 and TRBJ2-2, with a tentative D call TRBD2 (5 bases). V dropped 7 bases and J dropped 6 bases, with 15 bases sitting between them. CDR1 is MNHEY, CDR2 SMNVEV, per germline (reference sequence). The length of the CDR3 is 14 residues. CDR3 sequence: CASTDEGLAGELFF. The CDR3 region has the DNA TGTGCCAGCACCGACGAGGGTCTCGCCGGGGAGCTGTTTTTT.

V is TRBV3-1 (or the pseudogene TRBV3-2) and J is TRBJ1-1; TRBD1 might be the D (6 bases). V gave up 4 bases and J gave up 1 base, with 10 bases separating them. There are 14 residues in the CDR3. CDR1 and CDR2 (germline): LGHDT, YNNKEL (reference sequence). CDR3 protein: CASSPLGANTEAFF. The CDR3 bases are TGTGCCAGCAGCCCGTTGGGGGCGAACACTGAAGCTTTCTTT.

This clone was counted only a few times. The chain links TRBV5-1 to TRBJ1-5, with TRBD1 matching 11 bases. This CDR3 contains 16 residues. Unmatched junction bases numbered 10, after V lost 4 bases and J lost 7 bases. Germline CDR1 and CDR2: SGHRS and YFSETQ. CDR3 sequence reads: CASSPLGTGGTQPQHF. CDR3 nucleotides: TGCGCCAGCAGCCCCTTGGGGACAGGGGGTACACAGCCCCAGCATTTT.

This chain connects TRBV27 to TRBJ1-6; 8 positions agree with TRBD1. V lost 6 bases to trimming and J lost 5 bases; unmatched junction nucleotides: 6. CDR3 length equals 15 residues. The V gene's germline CDR1 is MNHEY and CDR2 SMNVEV (reference sequence). The CDR3 region is CASRPDRADNSPLHF. CDR3 sequence (DNA): TGTGCCAGCAGACCGGACAGGGCGGATAATTCACCCCTCCACTTT.

The chain uses TRBV6-5 and TRBJ1-5; D possibly corresponds to TRBD1 (5 bases). There are 16 residues in the CDR3. Looked up from germline, CDR1 is MNHEY and CDR2 is SVGAGI. Trimming removed 0 bases from V and 4 bases from J, with 13 bases in between. The CDR3 region has the DNA TGTGCCAGCAGTTACTCTGGGGCAGGCCTGAATCAGCCCCAGCATTTT. The encoded protein is CASSYSGAGLNQPQHF.

The chain joins TRBV15 to TRBJ2-1; D unclear. V dropped 0 bases and J dropped 6 bases, with 12 bases sitting between them. Germline CDR1 and CDR2: LNHNV and YYDKDF (reference sequence). This CDR3 is built from 15 residues. CDR3 in amino acids: CATSRDRQAPNEQFF. In DNA form, the CDR3 reads TGTGCCACCAGCAGAGATCGTCAGGCCCCCAATGAGCAGTTCTTC.

This chain links TRBV9 with TRBJ2-3; 9 bases match TRBD2. Trimming removed 3 bases from V and 5 bases from J; junction bases left unmatched: 13. Germline V gene sequence: CDR1 SGDLS, CDR2 YYNGEE. This CDR3 spans 17 amino acids. In DNA form, the CDR3 reads TGTGCCAGCAGCGCCCTGGGTGGCGGGGGGGCCGGAGATACGCAGTATTTT. Translated, it gives CASSALGGGGAGDTQYF.

There are a few counts of this clone. The chain is built from TRBV7-9 and TRBJ1-5; D possibly corresponds to TRBD1 (5 bases). The CDR3 runs to 14 residues. V was pared by 2 bases and J by 3 bases, with 8 bases between. The germline gives CDR1 SEHNR, CDR2 FQNEAQ (reference sequence). Written as DNA, the CDR3 is TGTGCCAGCAGCTTACAGGGCCCCAATCAGCCCCAGCATTTT. It encodes CASSLQGPNQPQHF. The full variable domain, in which reference TRBV7-9 and TRBJ1-5 provide the parts outside the CDR3, is DTGVSQNPRHKITKRGQNVTFRCDPISEHNRLYWYRQTLGQGPEFLTYFQNEAQLEKSRLLSDRFSAERPKGSFSTLEIQRTEQGDSAMYLCASSLQGPNQPQHFGDGTRLSIL.